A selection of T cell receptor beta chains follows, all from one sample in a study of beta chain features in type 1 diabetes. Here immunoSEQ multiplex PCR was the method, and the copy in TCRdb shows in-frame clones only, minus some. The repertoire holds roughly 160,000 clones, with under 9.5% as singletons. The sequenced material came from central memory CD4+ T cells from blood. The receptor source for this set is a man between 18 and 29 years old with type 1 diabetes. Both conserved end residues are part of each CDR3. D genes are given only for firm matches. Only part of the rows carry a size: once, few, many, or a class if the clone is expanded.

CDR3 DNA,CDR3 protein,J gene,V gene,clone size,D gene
TGTGCCAGCGTGTCGGCGGGAGCCCTTACGCAGTATTTT,CASVSAGALTQYF,TRBJ2-3,TRBV2,NA,TRBD2
TGCGCCAGCAGCCAAGACCTCCGGGGAGGGGGGGAGACCCAGTACTTC,CASSQDLRGGGETQYF,TRBJ2-5,TRBV4-1,few,NA
TGCGCCAGCAGTCATACCGGGACAGAGGGGGGCTACACCTTC,CASSHTGTEGGYTF,TRBJ1-2,TRBV23-1,NA,TRBD1
TGTGCCAGCTCACCCGGGACAGGGCTTCTTGCAGAGCAGTTCTTC,CASSPGTGLLAEQFF,TRBJ2-1,TRBV18,few,TRBD1
TGTGCCAGCAGCTTAGTTCGTGGCAGGGGGCCGTCTTTCTTT,CASSLVRGRGPSFF,TRBJ1-1,TRBV7-2,few,TRBD1
TGTGCCAGCAGCTCCAGACTAGCGGGGAGCACAGATACGCAGTATTTT,CASSSRLAGSTDTQYF,TRBJ2-3,TRBV7-9,few,TRBD2
TGTGCCACCAGCAGGGAGGTAGGGTCCTACGAGCAGTACTTC,CATSREVGSYEQYF,TRBJ2-7,TRBV15,few,NA
TGTGCCAGCAGCTCAGGACTGGGGAACACTGAAGCTTTCTTT,CASSSGLGNTEAFF,TRBJ1-1,TRBV7-8,NA,NA
TGTGCCAGCTATCGGGACTCGGGAAATGAGCAGTTCTTC,CASYRDSGNEQFF,TRBJ2-1,TRBV6-5,NA,NA
TGTGCCAGCTCACCTGGGGACAGGGGACGAGAGACCCAGTACTTC,CASSPGDRGRETQYF,TRBJ2-5,TRBV18,few,TRBD1
TGTGCCAGCAGCTTGGCCCAGGGAACAGATACGCAGTATTTT,CASSLAQGTDTQYF,TRBJ2-3,TRBV5-6,few,NA
TGTGCCTGGAGGGGGCTAGCGGGCGGATACGAGCAGTACTTC,CAWRGLAGGYEQYF,TRBJ2-7,TRBV30,few,TRBD2
TGCGCCAGCAGCTGGATACAGGGGGCTGGGGCCAACGTCCTGACTTTC,CASSWIQGAGANVLTF,TRBJ2-6,TRBV5-1,NA,TRBD1
TGCGCCAGCAGTGGACAGGGGAATCAGCCCCAGCATTTT,CASSGQGNQPQHF,TRBJ1-5,TRBV10-1,few,TRBD1
TGTGCCAGCAGTTTGGCGAGCGAGGGCAGATCACCCCTCCACTTT,CASSLASEGRSPLHF,TRBJ1-6,TRBV5-4,few,NA
TGTGCCAGCAGCGCCCAGGGGCGCGGCACTGAAGCTTTCTTT,CASSAQGRGTEAFF,TRBJ1-1,TRBV9,NA,NA
TGTGCCAGCAGTCCCCCGGAGGGCCGGTACAATGAGCAGTTCTTC,CASSPPEGRYNEQFF,TRBJ2-1,TRBV28,few,NA
TGTGCCTGGACCAAACCGGACACCAGTAGTGAAGCTTTCTTT,CAWTKPDTSSEAFF,TRBJ1-1,TRBV30,NA,NA
TGTGCCAGCAGCGAATACACGACAGGGCTCCTCTACTTC,CASSEYTTGLLYF,TRBJ2-5,TRBV14,NA,TRBD1
TGCGCCAGCAGCTTGTCCCTCGCTACCGGAAACACCATATATTTT,CASSLSLATGNTIYF,TRBJ1-3,TRBV5-1,NA,NA
TGTGCCAGCAGGGGAGGGCAAACCGGCTACACCTTC,CASRGGQTGYTF,TRBJ1-2,TRBV2,NA,NA
TGTGCCAGCAGCTTGAGTACGGGACAGTCGTCTCTCTCCTACAATGAGCAGTTCTTC,CASSLSTGQSSLSYNEQFF,TRBJ2-1,TRBV5-6,few,TRBD1
TGTGCCAGCAGGGGGACAGGCAATAGGGGTGAGCAGTTCTTC,CASRGTGNRGEQFF,TRBJ2-1,TRBV6-6,few,TRBD1
TGCGCCAGCACGGGGACAGGGGGTAATTCACCCCTCCACTTT,CASTGTGGNSPLHF,TRBJ1-6,TRBV10-2,few,TRBD1
TGTGCCAGCTCACCAAAGGACAGCAACTATGGCTACACCTTC,CASSPKDSNYGYTF,TRBJ1-2,TRBV18,few,NA
TGTGCCAGCAGTGACTCGTCCGGGAACACTGAAGCTTTCTTT,CASSDSSGNTEAFF,TRBJ1-1,TRBV6-4,NA,NA
TGTGCCAGCAGTGAATGGACAGCCTTTAACTATGGCTACACCTTC,CASSEWTAFNYGYTF,TRBJ1-2,TRBV2,NA,NA
TGTGCCAGCTCATTCCACTACGATCAGCCCCAGCATTTT,CASSFHYDQPQHF,TRBJ1-5,TRBV18,NA,NA
TGTGCCAGCAGTTTCAACTCCCTCCTTGAGACCCAGTACTTC,CASSFNSLLETQYF,TRBJ2-5,TRBV27,few,NA
TGTGCCAGCAGAACAGGGGACGGGGAGCTGTTTTTT,CASRTGDGELFF,TRBJ2-2,TRBV6-6,NA,TRBD1
TGCGCCAGCAGCTATAGCGGGGGGGCCTACGAGCAGTACTTC,CASSYSGGAYEQYF,TRBJ2-7,TRBV5-1,NA,TRBD2
TGTGCCAGCAGGGCAGGGGAAGATGGAGAAGCTTTCTTT,CASRAGEDGEAFF,TRBJ1-1,TRBV2,few,NA
TGCGCCAGCAGCCTTACACCCCAAGAGACCCAGTACTTC,CASSLTPQETQYF,TRBJ2-5,TRBV5-1,few,NA
TGTGCCGGTTCCGCGGGCCGGAACTATGGCTACACCTTC,CAGSAGRNYGYTF,TRBJ1-2,TRBV28,few,NA
TGTGCCAGCAGCCAGGACCCGGGACAGTGGTCTGAAGCTTTCTTT,CASSQDPGQWSEAFF,TRBJ1-1,TRBV4-2,NA,TRBD1
TGTGCCAGCAGCCTACAGGGCTCGGAGACCCAGTACTTC,CASSLQGSETQYF,TRBJ2-5,TRBV6-6,NA,NA
TGTGCCAGCAGCAGGGGGAACCAGCCCCAGCATTTT,CASSRGNQPQHF,TRBJ1-5,TRBV6-6,NA,TRBD1
TGTGCCACCAGCAGAGATTCCAGATCTCGGGGGGGTACGCAGTATTTT,CATSRDSRSRGGTQYF,TRBJ2-3,TRBV15,NA,TRBD2
TGTGCCAGCAGCTTAGCTTTTAGACTAGCGGGAGGACGCGTCGATGAGCAGTTCTTC,CASSLAFRLAGGRVDEQFF,TRBJ2-1,TRBV7-8,NA,TRBD2
TGTGCCAGCAGCTTGGTGTCAGGGGGCCGGTCACCCCTCCACTTT,CASSLVSGGRSPLHF,TRBJ1-6,TRBV5-6,few,TRBD1
TGTGCCAGCAGCGCACAGGGGACCAGTTTACGTCCCTATGGCTACACCTTC,CASSAQGTSLRPYGYTF,TRBJ1-2,TRBV9,NA,TRBD1
TGTGCCAGCAGTTACGGTTCCTACGAGCAGTACTTC,CASSYGSYEQYF,TRBJ2-7,TRBV28,NA,NA
TGTGCCAGCTCACCAGAGCCCGGTTCGGGCACTGAAGCTTTCTTT,CASSPEPGSGTEAFF,TRBJ1-1,TRBV18,few,NA
TGTGCCATCAGGAGGCTCGATTCGGCAGTAGAATTC,CAIRRLDSAVEF,TRBJ2-7,TRBV10-3,many,NA
TGTGCCAGCAGCCCGTTGCCCGGGGTACGCACCGGGGAGCTGTTTTTT,CASSPLPGVRTGELFF,TRBJ2-2,TRBV7-8,NA,NA
TGTGCCAGCAGCGGACCACCTGGGACAGGGTTGAGCAATCAGCCCCAGCATTTT,CASSGPPGTGLSNQPQHF,TRBJ1-5,TRBV21-1,few,NA